The table lists the clone carrying this TCR beta chain with a count of one. Its specificity is unknown. The data are from a study of T cell responses to AZD1222 COVID-19 vaccine. Study-level information: Pooled in the analysis were second doses at about 4 or about 12 weeks.

The method was immunoSEQ multiplex PCR; TCRdb's version includes in-frame clones alone and lacks a portion of them. The data hold 70,000 to 90,000 clones, with about 92% observed a single time. Findings and caveats of the study: Donors in the cohort were predominantly white British and more often female, and clonal diversity was possibly underestimated.

Germline CDR1 reads SGHRS; CDR2 reads YFSETQ. The CDR3 extends over 15 amino acids. The trim removed 3 bases at V and 4 bases at J, leaving 7 bases unmatched. The specimen was peripheral blood, collected on day 0 of AZD1222 vaccination. The V call is TRBV5-1, the J call TRBJ2-3, with TRBD2 matching over 8 bases. This clonotype was obtained from an adult in good health. CDR3 residues: CASSSSGGPPDTQYF. CDR3 coding DNA: TGCGCCAGCAGCTCCAGCGGGGGCCCTCCAGATACGCAGTATTTT.